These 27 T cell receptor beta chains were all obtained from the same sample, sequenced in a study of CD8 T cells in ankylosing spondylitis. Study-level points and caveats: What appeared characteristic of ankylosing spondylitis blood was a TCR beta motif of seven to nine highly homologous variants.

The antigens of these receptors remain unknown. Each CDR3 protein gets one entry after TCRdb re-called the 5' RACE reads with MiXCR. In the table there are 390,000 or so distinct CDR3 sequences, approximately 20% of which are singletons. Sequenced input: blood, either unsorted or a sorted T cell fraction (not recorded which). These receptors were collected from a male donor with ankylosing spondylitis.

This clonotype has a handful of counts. The CDR3 sequence is CSVRYGGGSGTDTQYF. The CDR3 DNA follows: TGCAGCGTACGTTACGGGGGGGGTAGCGGAACAGATACGCAGTATTTT. The chain carries TRBV29-1 and TRBJ2-3; 8 nucleotides agree with TRBD2. V shed 6 bases and J 3 bases; nucleotides not matched to a gene: 14. CDR1 is SQVTM, CDR2 ANQGSEA, per germline. The CDR3 is 16 amino acids.

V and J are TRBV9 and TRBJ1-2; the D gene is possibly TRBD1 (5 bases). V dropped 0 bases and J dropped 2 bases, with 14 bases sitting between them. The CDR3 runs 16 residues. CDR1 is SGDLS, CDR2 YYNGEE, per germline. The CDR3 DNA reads TGTGCCAGCAGCGTAGGTGACAGTCGGTCGAACTATGGCTACACCTTC. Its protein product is CASSVGDSRSNYGYTF.

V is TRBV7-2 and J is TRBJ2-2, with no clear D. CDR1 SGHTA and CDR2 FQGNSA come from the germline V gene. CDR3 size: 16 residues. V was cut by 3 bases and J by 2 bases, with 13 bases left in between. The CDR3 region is CASSFGPQRNTGELFF. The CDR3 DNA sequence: TGTGCCAGCAGCTTTGGGCCCCAACGTAACACCGGGGAGCTGTTTTTT.

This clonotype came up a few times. The CDR3 reads CASSIGQAISNYGYTF. CDR3 sequence (DNA): TGCGCCAGCAGCATAGGACAGGCGATTTCTAACTATGGCTACACCTTC. The V and J genes are TRBV5-1 and TRBJ1-2; 7 bases fit TRBD1. Germline V gene data show CDR1 as SGHRS and CDR2 as YFSETQ. J gave up 0 bases and V 4 bases, and 9 bases lay outside the gene matches. This CDR3 is built from 16 residues.

The CDR3 DNA follows: TGCGCCAGCAGCCAAGGCTGGATAAGGAGCCAAGAGACCCAGTACTTC. It translates to CASSQGWIRSQETQYF. This chain joins TRBV4-1 and TRBJ2-5; D is uncertain. Germline CDR1 is MGHRA and CDR2 is YSYEKL. Trimming shortened V by 1 base and J by 1 base, and 13 bases separated the two germline ends. The CDR3 spans 16 residues.

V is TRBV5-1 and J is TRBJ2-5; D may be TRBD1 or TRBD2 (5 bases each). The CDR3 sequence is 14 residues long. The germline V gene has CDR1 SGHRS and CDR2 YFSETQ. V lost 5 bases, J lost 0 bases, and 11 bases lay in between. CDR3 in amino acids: CASRSGTNQETQYF. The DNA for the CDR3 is TGCGCCAGCAGGTCCGGGACGAACCAAGAGACCCAGTACTTC.

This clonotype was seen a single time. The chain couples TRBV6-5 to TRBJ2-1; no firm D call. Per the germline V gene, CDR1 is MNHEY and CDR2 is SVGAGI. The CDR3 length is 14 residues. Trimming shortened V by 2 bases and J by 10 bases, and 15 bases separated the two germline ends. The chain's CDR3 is CASSYTASQTEQFF. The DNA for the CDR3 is TGTGCCAGCAGTTACACGGCTAGTCAAACCGAGCAGTTCTTC.

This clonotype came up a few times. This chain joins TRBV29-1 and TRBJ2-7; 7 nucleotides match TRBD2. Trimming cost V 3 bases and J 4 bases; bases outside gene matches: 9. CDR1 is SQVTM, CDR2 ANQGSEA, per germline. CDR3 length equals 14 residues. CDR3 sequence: CSVEVASGYYEQYF. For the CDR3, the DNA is TGCAGCGTTGAGGTCGCTAGCGGATATTACGAGCAGTACTTC.

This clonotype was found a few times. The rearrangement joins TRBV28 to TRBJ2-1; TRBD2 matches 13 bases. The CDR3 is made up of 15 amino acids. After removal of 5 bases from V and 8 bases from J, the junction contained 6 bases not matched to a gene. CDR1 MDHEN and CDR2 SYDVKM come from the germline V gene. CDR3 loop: CASSPGTSGTDEQFF. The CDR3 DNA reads TGTGCCAGCAGTCCCGGGACTAGCGGGACGGATGAGCAGTTCTTC.

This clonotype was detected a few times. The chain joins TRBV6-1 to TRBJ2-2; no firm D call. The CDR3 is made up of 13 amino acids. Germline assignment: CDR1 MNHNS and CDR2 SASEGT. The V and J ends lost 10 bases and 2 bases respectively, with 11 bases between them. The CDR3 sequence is CAIEASNTGELFF. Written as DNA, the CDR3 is TGTGCCATCGAGGCCTCCAACACCGGGGAGCTGTTTTTT.

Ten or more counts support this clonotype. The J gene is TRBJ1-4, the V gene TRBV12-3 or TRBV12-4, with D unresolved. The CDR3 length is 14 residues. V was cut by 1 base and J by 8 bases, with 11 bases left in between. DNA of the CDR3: TGTGCCAGCAGTTTAGGCAGAAGAGAGGAAAAACTGTTTTTT. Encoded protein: CASSLGRREEKLFF.

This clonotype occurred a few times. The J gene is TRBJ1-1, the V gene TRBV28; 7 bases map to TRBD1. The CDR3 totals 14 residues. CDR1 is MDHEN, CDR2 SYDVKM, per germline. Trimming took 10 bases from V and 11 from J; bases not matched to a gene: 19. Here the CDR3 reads CATGTGQSRLGAFF. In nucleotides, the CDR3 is TGTGCCACCGGAACGGGACAGTCCCGTCTCGGGGCTTTCTTT.

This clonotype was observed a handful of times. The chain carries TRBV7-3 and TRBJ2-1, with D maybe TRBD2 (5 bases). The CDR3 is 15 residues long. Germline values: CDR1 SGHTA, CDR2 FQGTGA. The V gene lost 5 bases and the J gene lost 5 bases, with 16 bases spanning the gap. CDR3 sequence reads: CASSPTRLRNNEQFF. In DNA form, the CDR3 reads TGTGCCAGCAGCCCAACTAGATTAAGGAACAATGAGCAGTTCTTC.

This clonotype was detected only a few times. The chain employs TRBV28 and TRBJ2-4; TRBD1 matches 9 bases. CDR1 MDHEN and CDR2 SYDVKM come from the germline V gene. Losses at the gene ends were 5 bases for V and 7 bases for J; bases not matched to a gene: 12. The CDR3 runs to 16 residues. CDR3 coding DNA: TGTGCCAGCAGTGTGACAGGGGGTTCTGGTAGGAACATTCAGTACTTC. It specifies CASSVTGGSGRNIQYF. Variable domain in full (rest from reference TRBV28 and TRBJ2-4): DVKVTQSSRYLVKRTGEKVFLECVQDMDHENMFWYRQDPGLGLRLIYFSYDVKMKEKGDIPEGYSVSREKKERFSLILESASTNQTSMYLCASSVTGGSGRNIQYFGAGTRLSVL.

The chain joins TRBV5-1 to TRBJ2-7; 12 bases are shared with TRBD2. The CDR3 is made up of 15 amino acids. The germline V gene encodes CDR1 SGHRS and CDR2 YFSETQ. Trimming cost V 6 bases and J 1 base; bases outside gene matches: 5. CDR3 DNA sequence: TGCGCCAGCAAGCCGACTAGCGGGAGATCCTACGAGCAGTACTTC. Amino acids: CASKPTSGRSYEQYF. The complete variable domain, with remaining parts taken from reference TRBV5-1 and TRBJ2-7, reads KAGVTQTPRYLIKTRGQQVTLSCSPISGHRSVSWYQQTPGQGLQFLFEYFSETQRNKGNFPGRFSGRQFSNSRSEMNVSTLELGDSALYLCASKPTSGRSYEQYFGPGTRLTVT.

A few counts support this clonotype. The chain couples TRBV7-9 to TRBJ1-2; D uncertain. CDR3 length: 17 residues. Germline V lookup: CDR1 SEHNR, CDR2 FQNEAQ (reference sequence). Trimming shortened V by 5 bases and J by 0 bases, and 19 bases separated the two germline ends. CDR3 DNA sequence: TGTGCCAGCAGCGTAGAGACCCAGCGAGTAGCTAACTATGGCTACACCTTC. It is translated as CASSVETQRVANYGYTF.

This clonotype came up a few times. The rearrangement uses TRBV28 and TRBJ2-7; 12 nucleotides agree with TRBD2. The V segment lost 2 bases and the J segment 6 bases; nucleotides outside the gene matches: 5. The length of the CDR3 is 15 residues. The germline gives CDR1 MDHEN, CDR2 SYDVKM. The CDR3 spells CASSLPTSGSPEQYF. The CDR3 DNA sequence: TGTGCCAGCAGTTTACCGACTAGCGGGAGTCCCGAGCAGTACTTC.

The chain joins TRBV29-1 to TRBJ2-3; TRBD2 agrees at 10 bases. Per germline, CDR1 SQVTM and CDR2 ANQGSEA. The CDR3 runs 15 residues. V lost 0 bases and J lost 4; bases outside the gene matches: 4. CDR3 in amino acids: CSVEEGSGRPDTQYF. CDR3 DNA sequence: TGCAGCGTTGAAGAGGGTAGCGGGAGGCCAGATACGCAGTATTTT.

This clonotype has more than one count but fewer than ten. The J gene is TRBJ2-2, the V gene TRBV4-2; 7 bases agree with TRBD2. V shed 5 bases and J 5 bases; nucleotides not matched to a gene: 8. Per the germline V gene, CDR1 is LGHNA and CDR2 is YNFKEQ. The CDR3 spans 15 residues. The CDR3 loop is CASSTTGGRTGELFF. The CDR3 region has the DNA TGTGCCAGCAGCACGACGGGGGGTAGGACCGGGGAGCTGTTTTTT.

CDR3 residues: CASSARWEGAGANVLTF. For the CDR3, the DNA is TGTGCCAGCAGCGCGCGGTGGGAGGGCGCTGGGGCCAACGTCCTGACTTTC. The chain is built from TRBV7-9 and TRBJ2-6; 7 bases are shared with TRBD2. Germline V gives CDR1 SEHNR, CDR2 FQNEAQ (reference sequence). CDR3 length equals 17 residues. With V trimmed by 5 bases and J by 2 bases, 9 bases remained unmatched.

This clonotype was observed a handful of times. The CDR3 loop reads CSASSGGNTGELFF. For the CDR3, the DNA is TGCAGTGCTTCGAGCGGGGGAAACACCGGGGAGCTGTTTTTT. The genes are TRBV20-1 and TRBJ2-2, with 8 bases lining up with TRBD2. Germline loops: CDR1 DFQATT, CDR2 SNEGSKA (reference sequence). The CDR3 contains 14 residues. V lost 5 bases and J lost 2; bases outside the gene matches: 4.

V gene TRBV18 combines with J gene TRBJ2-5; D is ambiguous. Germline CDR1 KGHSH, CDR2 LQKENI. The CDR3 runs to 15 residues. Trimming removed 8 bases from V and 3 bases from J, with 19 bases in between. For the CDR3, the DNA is TGTGCCAGCAAGTGGGCCATAGGCCAGGAAGAGACCCAGTACTTC. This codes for CASKWAIGQEETQYF.

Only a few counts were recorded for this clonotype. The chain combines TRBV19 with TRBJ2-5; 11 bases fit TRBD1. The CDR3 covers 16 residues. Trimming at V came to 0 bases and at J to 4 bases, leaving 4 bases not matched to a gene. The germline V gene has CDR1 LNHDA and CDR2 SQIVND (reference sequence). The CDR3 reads CASSIEGQGGRETQYF. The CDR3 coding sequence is TGTGCCAGTAGTATAGAGGGACAGGGGGGAAGAGAGACCCAGTACTTC.

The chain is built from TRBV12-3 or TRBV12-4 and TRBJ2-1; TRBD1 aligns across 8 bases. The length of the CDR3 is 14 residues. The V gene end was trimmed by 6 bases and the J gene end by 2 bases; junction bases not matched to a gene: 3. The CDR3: CASRGQEAYNEQFF. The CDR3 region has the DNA TGTGCCAGCAGGGGACAGGAGGCCTACAATGAGCAGTTCTTC.

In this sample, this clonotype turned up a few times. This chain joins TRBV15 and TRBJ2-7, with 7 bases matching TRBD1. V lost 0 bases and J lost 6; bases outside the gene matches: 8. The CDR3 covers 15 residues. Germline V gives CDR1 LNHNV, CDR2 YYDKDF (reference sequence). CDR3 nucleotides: TGTGCCACCAGCAGAGAGGGGACAGTGGAAGCCGAGCAGTACTTC. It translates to CATSREGTVEAEQYF.

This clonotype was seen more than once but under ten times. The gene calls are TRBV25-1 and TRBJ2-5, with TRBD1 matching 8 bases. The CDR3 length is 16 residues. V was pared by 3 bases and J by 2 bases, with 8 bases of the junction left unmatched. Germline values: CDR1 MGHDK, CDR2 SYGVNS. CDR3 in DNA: TGTGCCAGCAGTGACCTGACAGGGGTACAGCAAGAGACCCAGTACTTC. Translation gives CASSDLTGVQQETQYF.

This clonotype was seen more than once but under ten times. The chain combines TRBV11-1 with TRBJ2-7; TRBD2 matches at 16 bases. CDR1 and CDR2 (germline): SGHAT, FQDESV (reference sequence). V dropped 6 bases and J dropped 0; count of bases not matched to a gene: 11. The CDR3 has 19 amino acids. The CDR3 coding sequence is TGTGCCAGCAGATCAAGGGGACTAGCGGGAGGGCCCTCCTCCTACGAGCAGTACTTC. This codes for CASRSRGLAGGPSSYEQYF.